A single sample is the source of the 20 T cell receptor beta chains below, sequenced in a study of blood T cell repertoires in COVID-19. Clones were sequenced by immunoSEQ multiplex PCR, and TCRdb holds only the in-frame ones, with some missing. This table holds 130,000 or so clones, more than 75% found once. Source material: peripheral blood. The receptors derive from a man aged 50 to 60 with active COVID-19.

V is TRBV29-1 and J is TRBJ1-1; D might be TRBD1 (6 bases). V was cut by 4 bases and J by 1 base, with 22 bases left in between. The germline V gene encodes CDR1 SQVTM and CDR2 ANQGSEA. The CDR3 extends over 17 amino acids. The CDR3 protein is CSVVLGRPGERNTEAFF. The CDR3 bases are TGCAGCGTTGTGTTGGGCAGGCCAGGGGAAAGGAACACTGAAGCTTTCTTT.

The rearrangement links TRBV11-2 to TRBJ1-4, with a possible D match to TRBD1 (5 bases). CDR1 SGHAT and CDR2 FQNNGV come from the germline V gene. CDR3 length: 13 residues. Trimming stripped 5 bases from V and 10 bases from J, with 14 bases between. The CDR3 loop reads CASSQGGGGKLFF. DNA for the CDR3: TGTGCCAGCAGCCAGGGTGGCGGTGGAAAACTGTTTTTT. Together with reference TRBV11-2 and TRBJ1-4, the CDR3 gives the full variable domain: EAGVAQSPRYKIIEKRQSVAFWCNPISGHATLYWYQQILGQGPKLLIQFQNNGVVDDSQLPKDRFSAERLKGVDSTLKIQPAKLEDSAVYLCASSQGGGGKLFFGSGTQLSVL.

V is TRBV10-1 and J is TRBJ1-1; tentatively, D is TRBD1 (5 bases). The CDR3 is made up of 18 amino acids. Trimming took off 0 bases at V and 3 bases at J, with 20 bases between the two ends. Germline lookup yields CDR1 WNHNN and CDR2 SYGVQD (reference sequence). CDR3 sequence: CASSESTPGVGLHTEAFF. The CDR3 DNA reads TGCGCCAGCAGTGAGTCGACCCCAGGCGTGGGGCTCCACACTGAAGCTTTCTTT.

The rearrangement uses TRBV7-8 and TRBJ2-7, with TRBD1 matching 9 bases. Germline CDR1 is SGHVS and CDR2 is FQNEAQ. Trimming took 2 bases from V and 6 from J; bases not matched to a gene: 5. This CDR3 has 14 residues. In DNA form, the CDR3 reads TGTGCCAGCAGCTTATACAGGGGGCTACGCGAGCAGTACTTC. It is translated as CASSLYRGLREQYF.

This clone occurred once. CDR3 DNA: TGTGCCAGCAGCCTCCGGGACAGGGAATACGAGCAGTACTTC. This encodes CASSLRDREYEQYF. The J gene is TRBJ2-7, the V gene TRBV9, with 9 bases that match TRBD1. V was clipped by 4 bases and J by 4 bases; unmatched bases: 6. Germline lookup yields CDR1 SGDLS and CDR2 YYNGEE. The CDR3 runs 14 residues.

The CDR3 sequence: CASRGTGNPPLHF. CDR3 coding DNA: TGTGCCAGCAGGGGGACAGGGAATCCACCCCTCCACTTT. The rearrangement joins TRBV13 to TRBJ1-6; 9 positions match TRBD1. The V gene end was trimmed by 6 bases and the J gene end by 11 bases; junction bases not matched to a gene: 5. CDR1 is PRHDT and CDR2 is FYEKMQ in the germline V gene (reference sequence). CDR3 length: 13 residues.

This chain uses TRBV2 with TRBJ1-5, with 9 nucleotides matching TRBD1. CDR1 and CDR2 (germline): SNHLY, FYNNEI. The CDR3 runs to 14 residues. V trimming: 5 bases; J trimming: 5 bases; junction bases outside the gene matches: 4. The CDR3 bases are TGTGCCAGCAGTCCGACAGGGGGGGATCAGCCCCAGCATTTT. It encodes CASSPTGGDQPQHF. Full variable domain (outside the CDR3, taken from reference TRBV2 and TRBJ1-5): EPEVTQTPSHQVTQMGQEVILRCVPISNHLYFYWYRQILGQKVEFLVSFYNNEISEKSEIFDDQFSVERPDGSNFTLKIRSTKLEDSAMYFCASSPTGGDQPQHFGDGTRLSIL.

The V gene is TRBV5-1, the J gene TRBJ2-1; 8 positions agree with TRBD2. V lost 7 bases, J lost 0 bases, and 12 bases stayed unmatched. The CDR3 is made up of 17 amino acids. The germline V gene encodes CDR1 SGHRS and CDR2 YFSETQ. CDR3 in DNA: TGCGCCAGCGGAGGGGGATCGGGACTAGGCTCCTACAATGAGCAGTTCTTC. It is translated as CASGGGSGLGSYNEQFF.

J is TRBJ2-3 and V is TRBV5-1; tentatively, D is TRBD1 (5 bases). V lost 4 bases, J lost 4 bases, and 13 bases lay in between. Per germline, CDR1 SGHRS and CDR2 YFSETQ. This CDR3 region has 14 residues. CDR3 nucleotide sequence: TGCGCCAGCAGCAAATCAGGGTCCGCAGATACGCAGTATTTT. It is translated as CASSKSGSADTQYF.

V is TRBV6-1 and J is TRBJ1-1, with D possibly being TRBD1 (5 bases). Trimming pared 2 bases from V and 4 bases from J, leaving 17 bases between. The CDR3 is 16 residues long. CDR1 is MNHNS and CDR2 is SASEGT in the germline V gene. This chain's CDR3 is CASSENTGEVGTEAFF. CDR3 nucleotide sequence: TGTGCCAGCAGTGAAAACACGGGGGAGGTTGGCACTGAAGCTTTCTTT.

The genes are TRBV5-1 and TRBJ1-2; TRBD1 matches at 12 bases. The CDR3 consists of 15 residues. Germline CDR1 SGHRS, CDR2 YFSETQ. The ends lost 3 bases at V and 4 bases at J; junction bases unmatched: 4. In DNA form, the CDR3 reads TGCGCCAGCAGCTGGGGGACAGGGGGCGGCTATGGCTACACCTTC. Translating it yields CASSWGTGGGYGYTF.

V gene TRBV29-1 combines with J gene TRBJ2-2; 7 positions match TRBD2. Germline CDR1 reads SQVTM; CDR2 reads ANQGSEA. This CDR3 is built from 14 residues. V lost 5 bases, J lost 7 bases, and 10 bases stayed unmatched. This CDR3 is CSVLARGENGELFF. The DNA of the CDR3 is TGCAGCGTTTTGGCCCGGGGGGAGAACGGGGAGCTGTTTTTT.

This chain links TRBV18 with TRBJ2-1; unclear D gene. V was clipped by 5 bases and J by 7 bases, with 6 bases between them. Germline V gene sequence: CDR1 KGHSH, CDR2 LQKENI. This CDR3 is 11 amino acids long. CDR3 region: CASSTTNEQFF. The CDR3 nucleotides are TGTGCCAGCTCAACGACTAATGAGCAGTTCTTC.

The rearrangement links TRBV18 to TRBJ1-1, with D tentatively TRBD1 (6 bases). Germline assignment: CDR1 KGHSH and CDR2 LQKENI. The V gene lost 6 bases and the J gene lost 2 bases, with 10 bases spanning the gap. This CDR3 is built from 13 residues. The CDR3 region is CASSSQGNTEAFF. CDR3 nucleotide sequence: TGTGCCAGCTCCTCACAGGGAAACACTGAAGCTTTCTTT.

This clone was recorded once. The J gene is TRBJ2-3, the V gene TRBV7-2, with a tentative D call TRBD2 (6 bases). Trimming removed 4 bases from V and 3 bases from J, with 17 bases in between. This CDR3 is 16 amino acids long. The germline V gene has CDR1 SGHTA and CDR2 FQGNSA. The CDR3, as DNA: TGTGCCAGCAGCTCCACCTTGGGGGGACGGACAGATACGCAGTATTTT. Its protein is CASSSTLGGRTDTQYF.

The rearrangement links TRBV7-9 to TRBJ2-7; 10 bases agree with TRBD2. CDR3 length: 17 residues. Trimming removed 2 bases from V and 3 bases from J; junction bases left unmatched: 10. The germline CDR1 and CDR2 sequences are SEHNR and FQNEAQ (reference sequence). Here the CDR3 reads CASSLPRSGGGIYEQYF. The CDR3, as DNA: TGTGCCAGCAGCTTACCCAGAAGCGGGGGGGGAATCTACGAGCAGTACTTC.

The chain links TRBV5-1 to TRBJ2-5, with 11 nucleotides matching TRBD2. The V gene's germline CDR1 is SGHRS and CDR2 YFSETQ. This CDR3 region has 15 residues. J gave up 6 bases and V 4 bases, and 8 bases lay outside the gene matches. The CDR3 DNA reads as TGCGCCAGCAGCCTGGGACTAGCGGTCCAGAAGACCCAGTACTTC. It yields the protein CASSLGLAVQKTQYF.

This clone was counted once. V and J are TRBV10-3 and TRBJ2-5; TRBD2 might be the D (6 bases). Germline CDR1 and CDR2: ENHRY and SYGVKD. V lost 3 bases to trimming and J lost 5 bases, with 16 bases between them. The CDR3 runs 15 residues. The CDR3 sequence is CAISERGLGRETQYF. The CDR3 bases are TGTGCCATCAGTGAAAGGGGACTGGGGAGGGAGACCCAGTACTTC.

J is TRBJ1-2 and V is TRBV10-3; 8 bases align to TRBD1. The germline CDR1 and CDR2 sequences are ENHRY and SYGVKD. This CDR3 contains 13 residues. With 4 bases clipped from V and 7 bases from J, the junction kept 5 bases outside the gene matches. The CDR3 DNA sequence: TGTGCCATCAGTGTCTCCAGGGGGCCTGGCTACACCTTC. Its translation is CAISVSRGPGYTF.

This chain joins TRBV7-2 and TRBJ1-2; 8 bases agree with TRBD1. Germline-derived CDR1 and CDR2 are SGHTA and FQGNSA. The CDR3 totals 14 residues. V lost 1 base and J lost 4; bases outside the gene matches: 2. CDR3 sequence reads: CASSLDRGVYGYTF. The CDR3, as DNA: TGTGCCAGCAGCTTAGACAGGGGGGTCTATGGCTACACCTTC.